Here is one TCR beta chain with its context. V was trimmed by 6 bases and J by 6 bases, leaving 11 bases between them. CDR1 is SEHNR, CDR2 FQNEAQ, per germline (reference sequence). The CDR3 totals 13 residues. This record belongs to a study of blood T cell repertoires in COVID-19. Study overall: Specimens from acute and convalescent COVID-19 originated in the United States, Italy and Spain. Sources were T cells, B-cell-depleted T cells, or PBMCs; the material itself was cDNA or gDNA.

Authors' data handling: It was from reference gene primer amplification that nucleated cell counts were estimated. Method: immunoSEQ multiplex PCR; TCRdb's copy keeps in-frame clones and lacks some. That table is the source of V, J and clone size, and D and trimming were worked out from the DNA. Among fewer than 85,000 clones listed, about 90% were seen once. Material: peripheral blood. V gene TRBV7-9 combines with J gene TRBJ1-4; D unresolved. This receptor was identified in a human donor in a cohort sampled during active COVID-19. For the CDR3, the DNA is TGTGCCAGCAGTTCGCCCGGTCATGAAAAACTGTTTTTT. Protein: CASSSPGHEKLFF.